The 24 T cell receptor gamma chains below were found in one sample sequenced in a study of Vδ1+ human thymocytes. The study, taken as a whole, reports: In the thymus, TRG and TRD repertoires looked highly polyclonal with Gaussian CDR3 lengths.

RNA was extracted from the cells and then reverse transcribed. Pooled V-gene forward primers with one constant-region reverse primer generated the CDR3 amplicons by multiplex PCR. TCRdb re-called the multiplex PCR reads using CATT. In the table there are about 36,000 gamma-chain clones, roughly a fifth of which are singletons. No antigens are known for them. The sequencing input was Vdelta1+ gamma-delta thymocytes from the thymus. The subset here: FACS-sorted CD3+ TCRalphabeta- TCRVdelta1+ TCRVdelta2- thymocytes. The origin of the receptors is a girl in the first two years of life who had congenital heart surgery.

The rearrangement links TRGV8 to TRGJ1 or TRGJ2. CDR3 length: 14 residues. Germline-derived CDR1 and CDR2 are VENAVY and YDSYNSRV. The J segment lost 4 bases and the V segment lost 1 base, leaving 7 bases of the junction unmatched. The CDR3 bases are TGTGCCACCTGGGATAGTAACGGATATTATAAGAAACTCTTT. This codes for CATWDSNGYYKKLF.

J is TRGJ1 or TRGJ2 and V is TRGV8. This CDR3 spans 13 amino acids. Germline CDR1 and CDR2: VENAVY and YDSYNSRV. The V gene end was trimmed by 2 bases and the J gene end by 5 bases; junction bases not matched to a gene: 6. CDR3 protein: CATWDIRDYKKLF. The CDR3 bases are TGTGCCACCTGGGATATTAGGGATTATAAGAAACTCTTT.

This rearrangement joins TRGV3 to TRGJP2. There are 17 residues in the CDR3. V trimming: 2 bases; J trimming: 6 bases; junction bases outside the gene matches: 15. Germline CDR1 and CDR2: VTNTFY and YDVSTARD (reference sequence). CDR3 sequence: CATWDIPQRVGDWIKTF. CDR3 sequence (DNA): TGTGCCACCTGGGACATTCCACAAAGGGTCGGTGATTGGATCAAGACGTTT.

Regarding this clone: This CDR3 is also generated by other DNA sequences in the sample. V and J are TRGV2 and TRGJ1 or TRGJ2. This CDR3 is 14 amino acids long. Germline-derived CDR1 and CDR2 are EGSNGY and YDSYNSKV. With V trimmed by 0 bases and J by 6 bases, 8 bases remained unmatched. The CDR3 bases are TGTGCCACCTGGGACGGGCCAAGGGGTTATAAGAAACTCTTT. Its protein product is CATWDGPRGYKKLF.

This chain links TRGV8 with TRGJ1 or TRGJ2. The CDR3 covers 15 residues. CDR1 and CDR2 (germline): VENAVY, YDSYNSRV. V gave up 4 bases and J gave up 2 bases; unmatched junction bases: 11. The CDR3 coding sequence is TGTGCCACCTGGGACCTTAAAGCGGATTATTATAAGAAACTCTTT. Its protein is CATWDLKADYYKKLF.

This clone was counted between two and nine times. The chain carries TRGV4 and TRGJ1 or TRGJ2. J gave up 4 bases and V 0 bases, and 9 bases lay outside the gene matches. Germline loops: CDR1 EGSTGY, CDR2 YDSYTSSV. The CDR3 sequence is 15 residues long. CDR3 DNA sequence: TGTGCCACCTGGGATGGGCCCCCGACCTATTATAAGAAACTCTTT. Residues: CATWDGPPTYYKKLF.

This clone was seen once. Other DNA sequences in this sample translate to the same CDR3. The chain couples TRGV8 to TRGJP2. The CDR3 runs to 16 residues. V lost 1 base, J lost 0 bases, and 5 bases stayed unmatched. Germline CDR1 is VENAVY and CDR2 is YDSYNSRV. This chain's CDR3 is CATWDRRYSSDWIKTF. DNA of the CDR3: TGTGCCACCTGGGATAGACGCTATAGTAGTGATTGGATCAAGACGTTT.

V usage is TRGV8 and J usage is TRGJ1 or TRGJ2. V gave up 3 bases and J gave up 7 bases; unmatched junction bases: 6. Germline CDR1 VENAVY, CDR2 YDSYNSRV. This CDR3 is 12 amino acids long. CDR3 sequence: CATWDLSYKKLF. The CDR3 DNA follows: TGTGCCACCTGGGATCTTAGCTATAAGAAACTCTTT.

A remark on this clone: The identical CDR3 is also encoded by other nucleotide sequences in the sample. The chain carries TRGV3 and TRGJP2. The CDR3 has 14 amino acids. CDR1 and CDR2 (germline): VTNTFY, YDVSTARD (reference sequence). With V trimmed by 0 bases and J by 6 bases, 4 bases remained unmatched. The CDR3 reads CATWDRRGDWIKTF. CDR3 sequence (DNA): TGTGCCACCTGGGACAGGCGGGGTGATTGGATCAAGACGTTT.

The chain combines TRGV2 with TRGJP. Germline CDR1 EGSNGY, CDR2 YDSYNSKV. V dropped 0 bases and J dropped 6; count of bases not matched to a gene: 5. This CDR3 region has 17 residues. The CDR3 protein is CATWDGPRELGKKIKVF. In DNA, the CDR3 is TGTGCCACCTGGGACGGGCCACGAGAGTTGGGCAAAAAAATCAAGGTATTT.

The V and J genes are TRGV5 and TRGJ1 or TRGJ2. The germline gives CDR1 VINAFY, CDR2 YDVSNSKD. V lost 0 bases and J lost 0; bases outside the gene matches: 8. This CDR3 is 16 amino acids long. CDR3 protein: CATWDRVQRNYYKKLF. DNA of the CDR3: TGTGCCACCTGGGACAGGGTGCAGCGGAATTATTATAAGAAACTCTTT.

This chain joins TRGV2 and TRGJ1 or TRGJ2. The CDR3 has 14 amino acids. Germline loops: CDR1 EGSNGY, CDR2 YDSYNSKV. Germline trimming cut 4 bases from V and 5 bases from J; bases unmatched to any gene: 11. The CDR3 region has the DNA TGTGCCACCTGGGATGGGGGGTCGAATTATAAGAAACTCTTT. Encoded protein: CATWDGGSNYKKLF.

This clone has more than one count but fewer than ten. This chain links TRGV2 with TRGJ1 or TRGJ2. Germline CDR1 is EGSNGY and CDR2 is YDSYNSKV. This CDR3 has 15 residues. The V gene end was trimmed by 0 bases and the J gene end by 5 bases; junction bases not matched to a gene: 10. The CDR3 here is CATWDGRKPNYKKLF. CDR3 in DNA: TGTGCCACCTGGGACGGGCGAAAACCTAATTATAAGAAACTCTTT.

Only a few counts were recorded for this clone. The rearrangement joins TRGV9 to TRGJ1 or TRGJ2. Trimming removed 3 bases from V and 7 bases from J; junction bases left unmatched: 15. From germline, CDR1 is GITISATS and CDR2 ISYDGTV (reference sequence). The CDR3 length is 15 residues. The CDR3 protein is CALWEITKSRYKKLF. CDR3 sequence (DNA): TGTGCCTTGTGGGAGATCACAAAGTCGAGGTATAAGAAACTCTTT.

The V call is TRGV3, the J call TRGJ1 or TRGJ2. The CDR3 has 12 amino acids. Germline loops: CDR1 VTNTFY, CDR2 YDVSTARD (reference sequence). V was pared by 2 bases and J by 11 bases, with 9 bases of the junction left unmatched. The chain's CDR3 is CATWDTPFEKLF. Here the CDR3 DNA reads TGTGCCACCTGGGACACGCCCTTTGAGAAACTCTTT.

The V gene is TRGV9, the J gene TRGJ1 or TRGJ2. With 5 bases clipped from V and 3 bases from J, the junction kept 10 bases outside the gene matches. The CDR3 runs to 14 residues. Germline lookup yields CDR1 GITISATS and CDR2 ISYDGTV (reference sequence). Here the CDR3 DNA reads TGTGCCTTGTGGGCCGCTTTCGGTTATTATAAGAAACTCTTT. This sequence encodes CALWAAFGYYKKLF.

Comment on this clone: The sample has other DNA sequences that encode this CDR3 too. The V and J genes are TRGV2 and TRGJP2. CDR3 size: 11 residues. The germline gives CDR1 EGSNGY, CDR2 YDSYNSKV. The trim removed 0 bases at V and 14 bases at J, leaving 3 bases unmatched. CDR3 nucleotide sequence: TGTGCCACCTGGGACGGGCGTATCAAGACGTTT. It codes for CATWDGRIKTF.

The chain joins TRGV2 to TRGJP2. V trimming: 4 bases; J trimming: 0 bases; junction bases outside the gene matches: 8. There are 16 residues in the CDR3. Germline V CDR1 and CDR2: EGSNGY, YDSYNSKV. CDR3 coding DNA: TGTGCCACCTGGGATGGGCCACATAGTAGTGATTGGATCAAGACGTTT. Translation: CATWDGPHSSDWIKTF.

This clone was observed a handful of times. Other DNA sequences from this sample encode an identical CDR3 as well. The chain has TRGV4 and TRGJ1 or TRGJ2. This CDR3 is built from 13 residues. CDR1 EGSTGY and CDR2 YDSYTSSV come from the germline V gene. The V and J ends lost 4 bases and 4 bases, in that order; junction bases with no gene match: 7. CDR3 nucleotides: TGTGCCACCTGGGACCGATCGTATTATAAGAAACTCTTT. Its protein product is CATWDRSYYKKLF.

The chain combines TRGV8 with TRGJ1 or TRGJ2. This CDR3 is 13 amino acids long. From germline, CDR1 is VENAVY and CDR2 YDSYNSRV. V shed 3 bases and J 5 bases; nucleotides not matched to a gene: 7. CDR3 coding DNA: TGTGCCACCTGGGATCCCCACAATTATAAGAAACTCTTT. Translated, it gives CATWDPHNYKKLF.

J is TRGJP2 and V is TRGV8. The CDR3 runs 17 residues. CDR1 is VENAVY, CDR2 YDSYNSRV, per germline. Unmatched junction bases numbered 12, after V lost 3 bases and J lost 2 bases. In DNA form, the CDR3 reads TGTGCCACCTGGGATCCCCCGCGGCGAAGTAGTGATTGGATCAAGACGTTT. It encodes CATWDPPRRSSDWIKTF.

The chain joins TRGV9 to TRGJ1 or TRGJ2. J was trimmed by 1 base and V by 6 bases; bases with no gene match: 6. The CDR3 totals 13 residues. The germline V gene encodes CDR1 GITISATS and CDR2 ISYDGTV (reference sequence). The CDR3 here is CALWRHNYYKKLF. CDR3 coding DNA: TGTGCCTTGTGGAGACACAATTATTATAAGAAACTCTTT.

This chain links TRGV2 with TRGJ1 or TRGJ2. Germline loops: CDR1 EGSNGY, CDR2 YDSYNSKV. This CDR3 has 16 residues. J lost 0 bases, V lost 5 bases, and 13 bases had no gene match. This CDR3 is CATWASTSLNYYKKLF. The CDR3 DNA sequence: TGTGCCACCTGGGCCTCCACCTCGCTGAATTATTATAAGAAACTCTTT.

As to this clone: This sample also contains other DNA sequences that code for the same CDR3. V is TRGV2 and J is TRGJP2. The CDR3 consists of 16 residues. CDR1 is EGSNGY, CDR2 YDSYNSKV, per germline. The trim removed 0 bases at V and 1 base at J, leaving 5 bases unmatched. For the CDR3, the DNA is TGTGCCACCTGGGACGGGCTGCGTAGTAGTGATTGGATCAAGACGTTT. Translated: CATWDGLRSSDWIKTF.